This TCR beta chain is drawn from a study of cytomegalovirus exposure and HLA in healthy donors. Looking at the study overall: A prior study identified 117 million unique TCR beta sequences from about 180 million T cells. Study observations and caveats: In presence/absence analyses, roughly uniform sequencing depth across donors was assumed. Researchers reported in a later analysis that a missense DCLRE1C variant was tied to TCR beta V- and J-gene trimming.

Comment on this clone: Its antigen remains unidentified.

This CDR3 region has 14 residues. Germline V gives CDR1 GTSNPN, CDR2 SVGIG (reference sequence). Germline trimming cut 4 bases from V and 7 bases from J; bases unmatched to any gene: 9. Primers: 60 Vbeta forward and 13 Jbeta reverse. The table came from immunoSEQ multiplex PCR; TCRdb's copy has only in-frame clones and leaves some out. The table shows about 110,000 clones, with roughly 70% occurring only once. Sequenced input: PBMCs. The V call is TRBV30, the J call TRBJ2-5; 10 bases line up with TRBD1. The sequence was collected from a male donor in good health and CMV-seropositive. CDR3 coding DNA: TGTGCCTGGAACCCGGGACAGGGGTATTGGACCCAGTACTTC. Translating gives CAWNPGQGYWTQYF.